What follows is one TCR beta chain and its context. The antigen is undetermined. This entry belongs to a study of cytomegalovirus exposure and HLA in healthy donors. Across the whole study: Early release data held some 80 million unique TCRs from HLA-typed donors.

Vbeta (60) and Jbeta (13) primers were used in the PCR. Libraries were prepared by immunoSEQ multiplex PCR; TCRdb keeps only in-frame clonotypes and omits some of them. The sample holds around 63,000 clones, about four fifths seen once. Overall study findings and caveats: According to a later analysis, donors in an Asian-associated ancestry cluster reportedly had fewer N-insertions than the roughly 720-donor mean.

CDR1 and CDR2 from the germline V gene are SGHRS and YFSETQ. CDR3 length equals 15 residues. V was trimmed by 5 bases and J by 1 base, leaving 14 bases between them. The rearrangement uses TRBV5-1 and TRBJ2-3; a possible D gene is TRBD2 (5 bases). The sample was PBMCs. The source of this sequence is a woman aged 25 to 39 in good health and CMV-seronegative. This CDR3 reads CASREFSGGTDTQYF. CDR3 sequence (DNA): TGCGCCAGCAGAGAATTTTCCGGGGGCACAGATACGCAGTATTTT.